This T cell receptor (beta chain) appears in the sequencing data of a study of T cell repertoires in cytomegalovirus infection. Study context: Both a matching HLA type and CMV infection were indicated by public TCR beta signatures.

Broader study findings: The study found HLA-C-restricted CMV-specific TCR beta clonotypes dominating the ex vivo response. Summed frequency of public TCR beta families distinguished CMV carriers with the relevant HLA.

In its sample, this clonotype was seen many times. Its antigen is as yet unknown. TCRdb re-called the reads with MiXCR, one entry per CDR3 protein. This sample has fewer than 200,000 distinct CDR3 sequences, with roughly 20% found just once. This TCR was sampled from a human donor in good health (CMV status not recorded). Some clones in this sample may be carry-over from other donors' samples. What was sequenced was PBMCs.

The CDR3 is CASSPKDRGNQPQHF. In DNA, the CDR3 is TGTGCCAGCAGCCCTAAAGACAGGGGCAATCAGCCCCAGCATTTT. This chain links TRBV7-2 with TRBJ1-5; TRBD1 matches 7 bases. The V gene's germline CDR1 is SGHTA and CDR2 FQGNSA. This CDR3 has 15 residues. V shed 5 bases, J shed 2 bases, and the junction held 6 bases outside the gene matches.